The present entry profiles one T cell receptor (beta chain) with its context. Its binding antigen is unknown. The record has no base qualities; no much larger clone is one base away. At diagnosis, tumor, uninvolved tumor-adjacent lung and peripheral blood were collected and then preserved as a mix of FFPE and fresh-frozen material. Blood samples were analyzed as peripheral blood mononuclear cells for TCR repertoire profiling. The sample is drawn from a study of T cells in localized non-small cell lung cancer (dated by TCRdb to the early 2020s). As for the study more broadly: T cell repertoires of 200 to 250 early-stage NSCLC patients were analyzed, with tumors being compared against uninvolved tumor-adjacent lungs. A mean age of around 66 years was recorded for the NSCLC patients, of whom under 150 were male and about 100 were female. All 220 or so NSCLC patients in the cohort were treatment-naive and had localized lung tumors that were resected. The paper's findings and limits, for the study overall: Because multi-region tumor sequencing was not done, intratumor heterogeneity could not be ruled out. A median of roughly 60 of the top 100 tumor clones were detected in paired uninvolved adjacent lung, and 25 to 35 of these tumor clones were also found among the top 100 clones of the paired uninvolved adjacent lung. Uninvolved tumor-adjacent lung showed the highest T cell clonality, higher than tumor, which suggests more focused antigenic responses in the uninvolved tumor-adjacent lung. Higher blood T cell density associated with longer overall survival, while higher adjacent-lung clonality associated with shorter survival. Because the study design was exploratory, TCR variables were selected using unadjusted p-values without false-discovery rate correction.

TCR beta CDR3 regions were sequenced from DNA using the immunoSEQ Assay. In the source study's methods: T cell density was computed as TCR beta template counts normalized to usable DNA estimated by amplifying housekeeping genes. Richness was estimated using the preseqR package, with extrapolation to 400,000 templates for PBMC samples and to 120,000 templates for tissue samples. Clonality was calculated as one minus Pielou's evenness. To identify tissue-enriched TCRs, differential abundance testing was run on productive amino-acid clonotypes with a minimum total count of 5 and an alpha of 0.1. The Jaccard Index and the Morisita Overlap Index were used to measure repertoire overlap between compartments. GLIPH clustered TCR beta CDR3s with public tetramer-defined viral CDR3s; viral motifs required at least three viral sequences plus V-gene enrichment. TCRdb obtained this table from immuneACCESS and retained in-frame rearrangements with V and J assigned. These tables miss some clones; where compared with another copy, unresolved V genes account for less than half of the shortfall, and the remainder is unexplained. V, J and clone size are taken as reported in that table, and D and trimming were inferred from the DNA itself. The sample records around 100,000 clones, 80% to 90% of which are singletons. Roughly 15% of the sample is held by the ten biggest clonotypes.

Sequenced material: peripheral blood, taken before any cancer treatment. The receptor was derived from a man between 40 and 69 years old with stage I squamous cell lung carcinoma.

The nucleotide sequence reads TGCGCCAGCAGCCCCCAACCATCCGATGGCTACACCTTC. This is translated as CASSPQPSDGYTF. The sequence is built from TRBV5-1 and TRBJ1-2, with an unclear D gene assignment. The CDR3 runs 13 residues from the cysteine to the phenylalanine. The retained sequence is limited to the CDR3, 39 bases, with the frame set at the first base. Trimming costs V 4 bases and J 6 bases, and their ends lie 13 bases apart. Based on the germline V gene, the CDR1 and CDR2 sequences are SGHRS and YFSETQ.